The clone carrying this TCR beta chain was observed a handful of times. The antigen is not known. TCRdb recomputed calls from the reads with MiXCR, one row per CDR3 protein. Of about 920,000 distinct CDR3 sequences in the sample, roughly 30% were seen once. This sample is drawn from a study of T cell repertoires in cytomegalovirus infection. Background on the study: Recently described HLA-C-restricted plus well-studied HLA-B-restricted CMV epitopes were used.

V lost 0 bases, J lost 8 bases, and 6 bases stayed unmatched. The germline V gene has CDR1 LGHNA and CDR2 YSLEER. The CDR3 totals 15 residues. Study-level findings and limits: Adding up the frequency of public TCR beta families identified people who carried CMV plus the relevant HLA.

The clonotype originates from a human donor in good health (CMV status not recorded). Some clones in this sample may be carry-over from other donors' samples. Here the sequenced sample was cultured CD8+ T cells from PBMCs, taken from culture after CMV antigen stimulation. The gene calls are TRBV4-3 and TRBJ1-4, with 7 bases identical to TRBD1. Written as DNA, the CDR3 is TGCGCCAGCAGCCAAGATAGGGCAGGGGGAGAAAAACTGTTTTTT. This sequence encodes CASSQDRAGGEKLFF.